The 9 T cell receptor beta chains in this list originate from one sample, sequenced in a study of T cell responses to AZD1222 COVID-19 vaccine. Only in-frame clones appear in the TCRdb table, and some are missing; sequencing was by immunoSEQ multiplex PCR. This table holds 150,000 to 200,000 clones, about nine tenths found once. Sequenced material: peripheral blood, taken 28 days after the second AZD1222 dose. Receptors originate from an adult who received the AZD1222 COVID-19 vaccine.

V usage is TRBV29-1 and J usage is TRBJ1-2; D unresolved. The ends were cut back, 1 base at V and 6 bases at J, with 9 bases in the middle. Per the germline V gene, CDR1 is SQVTM and CDR2 is ANQGSEA. CDR3 size: 12 residues. CDR3 coding DNA: TGCAGCGTTGAAGGTTTCGGGGATGGCTACACCTTC. The encoded protein is CSVEGFGDGYTF.

This chain joins TRBV18 and TRBJ1-1; D remains ambiguous. The CDR3 contains 11 residues. Trimming took 8 bases from V and 4 from J, leaving 8 bases between them. Germline assignment: CDR1 KGHSH and CDR2 LQKENI. Here the CDR3 DNA reads TGTGCCAGCAGTCGGGCCACTGAAGCTTTCTTT. Its translation is CASSRATEAFF.

The J gene is TRBJ2-3, the V gene TRBV6-4, with 13 bases fitting TRBD2. This CDR3 is built from 15 residues. Germline loops: CDR1 MRHNA, CDR2 SNTAGT. Trimming at V came to 5 bases and at J to 3 bases, leaving 2 bases not matched to a gene. CDR3 sequence: CASSPLAGGTDTQYF. DNA for the CDR3: TGTGCCAGCAGTCCACTAGCGGGAGGGACAGATACGCAGTATTTT.

This rearrangement joins TRBV5-4 to TRBJ2-3; 7 nucleotides agree with TRBD1. This CDR3 has 14 amino acids. In germline, CDR1 is SGHNT, CDR2 YYREEE (reference sequence). The trim removed 7 bases at V and 3 bases at J, leaving 8 bases unmatched. The CDR3 nucleotides are TGTGCCAGCGGTCAAGGGGGCAGGACAGATACGCAGTATTTT. Its translation is CASGQGGRTDTQYF.

The chain uses TRBV5-1 and TRBJ2-5; 7 bases fit TRBD2. J was trimmed by 5 bases and V by 5 bases; bases with no gene match: 15. Germline CDR1 reads SGHRS; CDR2 reads YFSETQ. CDR3 length: 16 residues. CDR3 loop: CASSTTTGGIRETQYF. The CDR3 nucleotides read TGCGCCAGCAGTACTACGACGGGGGGTATAAGGGAGACCCAGTACTTC.

This clone was observed a handful of times. The rearrangement links TRBV5-1 to TRBJ2-7; perhaps TRBD2 as D (6 bases). V was clipped by 3 bases and J by 2 bases, with 27 bases between them. Germline CDR1 SGHRS, CDR2 YFSETQ. This CDR3 region has 19 residues. The CDR3 loop reads CASSSTVPVPGLPPYEQYF. CDR3 DNA: TGCGCCAGCAGCTCCACCGTACCAGTTCCGGGACTCCCACCCTACGAGCAGTACTTC. Full variable domain (rest looked up from reference TRBV5-1 and TRBJ2-7): KAGVTQTPRYLIKTRGQQVTLSCSPISGHRSVSWYQQTPGQGLQFLFEYFSETQRNKGNFPGRFSGRQFSNSRSEMNVSTLELGDSALYLCASSSTVPVPGLPPYEQYFGPGTRLTVT.

The chain links TRBV3-1 (or the pseudogene TRBV3-2) to TRBJ2-1; D gene uncertain. V lost 0 bases, J lost 1 base, and 10 bases lay in between. The germline gives CDR1 LGHDT, CDR2 YNNKEL (reference sequence). This CDR3 contains 16 residues. The CDR3 DNA reads as TGTGCCAGCAGCCAAGATTTGGGCGGATCCTACAATGAGCAGTTCTTC. This translates into CASSQDLGGSYNEQFF.

This chain joins TRBV11-1 and TRBJ2-7; no clear D gene. The length of the CDR3 is 12 residues. V shed 5 bases and J shed 6 bases, with 11 bases lying between them. CDR1 and CDR2 from the germline V gene are SGHAT and FQDESV (reference sequence). In nucleotides, the CDR3 is TGTGCCAGCAGCGACCCTCCGAGCGAGCAGTACTTC. This codes for CASSDPPSEQYF.

This sequence joins TRBV21-1 and TRBJ1-5. TRBV21-1 is given as a pseudogene. The CDR3 is made up of 15 amino acids. CDR3 residues: CASSERSYSNQPQHF. CDR3 nucleotides: TGTGCCAGCAGCGAGCGGTCTTATAGCAATCAGCCCCAGCATTTT.